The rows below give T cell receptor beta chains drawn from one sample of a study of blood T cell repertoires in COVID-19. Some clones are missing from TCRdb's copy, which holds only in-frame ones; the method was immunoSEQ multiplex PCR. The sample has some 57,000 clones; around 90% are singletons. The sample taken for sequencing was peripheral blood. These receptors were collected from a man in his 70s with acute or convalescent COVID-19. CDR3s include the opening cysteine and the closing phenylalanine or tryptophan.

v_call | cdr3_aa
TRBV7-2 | CASSLPLAGAPQETQYF
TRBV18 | CASSWTGGEKLFF
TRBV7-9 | CASSPGELSNQPQHF
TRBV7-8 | CASSTQAHQPQHF
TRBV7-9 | CASSLGQGYETQYF
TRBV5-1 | CASSPVGGEDGYTF
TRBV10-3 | CAIRLDRGSSPLHF
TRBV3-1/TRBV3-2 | CASSPPSSSGYEQYF
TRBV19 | CASSITGSGYTF
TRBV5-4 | CASSWGDRNNEQFF
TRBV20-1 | CSASIIQGARTEAFF
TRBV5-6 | CASSSDSANYGYTF
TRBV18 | CASSPQGGDQPQHF
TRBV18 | CASSPALAAQETQYF
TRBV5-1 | CASRSGFTNEKLFF
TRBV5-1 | CASSLLTSSTSTDTQYF
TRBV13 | CASSLVGLAGYVTQYF
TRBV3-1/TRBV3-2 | CASSQQGVQETQYF
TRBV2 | CASSQKETQYF
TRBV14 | CASSQEWWAGDTEAFF
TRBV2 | CASRGQGRNTGELFF
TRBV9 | CASALGQGNTEAFF